The rows below give T cell receptor beta chains drawn from one sample of a study of blood T cells in healthy people across ages. From the 5' RACE reads, TCRdb called clonotypes with MiXCR, one entry per CDR3 protein. The sample has just under 750,000 distinct CDR3 sequences, about 24% seen once. Input material: blood. The source of these receptors is a man between 65 and 85 years old in good health. CDR3s include the opening cysteine and the closing phenylalanine or tryptophan. Each record gives: J gene, clone size, D gene, V gene, CDR3 DNA, CDR3 protein. The D gene is left open where the match is weak. A row's size may be missing; if present it is once, few, many or a size class.

J: TRBJ2-5; size: .; D: TRBD2; V: TRBV4-1; DNA: TGCGCCAGCAGCCAAGTGTCGGGTACTAGCGACCAAGAGACCCAGTACTTC; CDR3: CASSQVSGTSDQETQYF
J: TRBJ2-1; size: few; D: .; V: TRBV18; DNA: TGTGCCAGCTCAGCCACGACGCTTGCCCAAAACAATGAGCAGTTCTTC; CDR3: CASSATTLAQNNEQFF
J: TRBJ1-4; size: few; D: TRBD1; V: TRBV29-1; DNA: TGCAGCGCCCAAACAGGGGGCACTAATGAAAAACTGTTTTTT; CDR3: CSAQTGGTNEKLFF
J: TRBJ1-1; size: few; D: .; V: TRBV2; DNA: TGTGCCAGCAGCCGAGTATCAAGGGGAGCTTTCTTT; CDR3: CASSRVSRGAFF
J: TRBJ2-7; size: once; D: .; V: TRBV12-3/TRBV12-4; DNA: TGTGCCAGCAGTTTAGTCCCAGGTTACGAGCAGTACTTC; CDR3: CASSLVPGYEQYF
J: TRBJ1-1; size: few; D: .; V: TRBV6-5; DNA: TGTGCCAGCAGTTCCGGGTGGCAGGGTGCTGAAGCTTTCTTT; CDR3: CASSSGWQGAEAFF
J: TRBJ1-1; size: .; D: .; V: TRBV10-3; DNA: TGTGCCATCAGTGAGAATACCCCAAAGGGGGGCAACACTGAAGCTTTCTTT; CDR3: CAISENTPKGGNTEAFF
J: TRBJ2-7; size: many; D: .; V: TRBV11-3; DNA: TGTGCCAGCAGCTCGACCGCCGGTGCAGGGGAGCAGTACTTC; CDR3: CASSSTAGAGEQYF
J: TRBJ2-2; size: .; D: TRBD1; V: TRBV20-1; DNA: TGCAGTGCTAGAGATGGCACAGGGGGCGCGAAGACCGGGGAGCTGTTTTTT; CDR3: CSARDGTGGAKTGELFF
J: TRBJ2-1; size: .; D: TRBD2; V: TRBV12-3/TRBV12-4; DNA: TGTGCCAGCAGTTCGGGACTAGGAGGATCCTACAATGAGCAGTTCTTC; CDR3: CASSSGLGGSYNEQFF
J: TRBJ1-3; size: .; D: .; V: TRBV7-9; DNA: TGTGCCAGCAGCCCCTCCGGCGGCTCTGGAAACACCATATATTTT; CDR3: CASSPSGGSGNTIYF
J: TRBJ2-1; size: few; D: TRBD2; V: TRBV9; DNA: TGTGCCAGCAGCCCCCGGACTAGCGGGGAGGAGCAGTTCTTC; CDR3: CASSPRTSGEEQFF
J: TRBJ1-1; size: once; D: .; V: TRBV9; DNA: TGTGCCAGCAGCGTAGATCCCCGGAATGAAGCTTTCTTT; CDR3: CASSVDPRNEAFF
J: TRBJ1-2; size: few; D: .; V: TRBV27; DNA: TGTGCCAGCAGTTTTAGGGAGGGATCATATGGCTACACCTTC; CDR3: CASSFREGSYGYTF
J: TRBJ2-1; size: .; D: TRBD1; V: TRBV14; DNA: TGTGCCAGCAGCCTAGGGGGGACAGGGTCATCGGGGGAGATCTACAATGAGCAGTTCTTC; CDR3: CASSLGGTGSSGEIYNEQFF